This T cell receptor (beta chain) was captured in a study of monozygotic twins with cystic fibrosis. Turning to the study itself: Library input was 2.5 to 3.5 micrograms of fragmented DNA, with approximately 16 PCR cycles.

This table comes from immunoSEQ multiplex PCR, and its TCRdb copy is limited to in-frame clones, with some not included. In the table there are about 36,000 clones, approximately 87% of which are singletons. Points on this clone: Its antigen is currently unknown.

Germline values: CDR1 GTSNPN, CDR2 SVGIG (reference sequence). The CDR3 totals 14 residues. Trimming at V came to 5 bases and at J to 7 bases, leaving 8 bases not matched to a gene. Study conclusions and caveats: Median Simpson clonality of approximately 0.0091 suggested naive T cells predominated.

The chain uses TRBV30 and TRBJ1-6, with 7 bases identical to TRBD1. Specimen: blood. The TCR sequence derives from a girl aged 2-10 years with cystic fibrosis. The CDR3 loop reads CAWGPLGQNSPLHF. The CDR3 DNA follows: TGTGCCTGGGGTCCCCTGGGACAGAATTCACCCCTCCACTTT.